This entry lists 26 T cell receptor beta chains sequenced from one sample in a study of T cells in localized non-small cell lung cancer (dated by TCRdb to 2019 to 2021). Libraries were prepared through the immunoSEQ multiplex PCR assay. The clones in this table, taken by TCRdb from immuneACCESS, are in-frame only. Not every clone is retained; where verified, under half of the shortfall comes from an unresolved V gene, and the cause of the rest is unknown. This sample gives about 33,000 clones in total; 92% of them show up just once. Together, the top ten hold 2.1% of the sample. The source material was peripheral blood, sampled before any cancer treatment. The receptors come from a female donor older than 55 with stage I lung adenocarcinoma.

This sequence joins TRBV9 and TRBJ2-4; TRBD2 aligns across 7 bases. The CDR3 sequence is 13 residues long. After removal of 7 bases from V and 8 bases from J, the junction contained 9 bases not matched to a gene. Germline CDR1 SGDLS, CDR2 YYNGEE. CDR3 sequence: CASSYQGGDIQYF. DNA of the CDR3: TGTGCCAGCTCTTACCAGGGAGGGGACATTCAGTACTTC.

The rearrangement joins TRBV4-2 to TRBJ2-5; TRBD2 matches 10 bases. The V gene end was trimmed by 1 base and the J gene end by 5 bases; junction bases not matched to a gene: 4. The CDR3 is 15 amino acids. Germline V lookup: CDR1 LGHNA, CDR2 YNFKEQ. The CDR3 region has the DNA TGTGCCAGCAGCCAAGGTCCAGCGGGAGGGGAGACCCAGTACTTC. Translated: CASSQGPAGGETQYF.

This chain joins TRBV5-6 and TRBJ2-7; D ambiguous. From germline, CDR1 is SGHDT and CDR2 YYEEEE. The CDR3 runs to 12 residues. V gave up 1 base and J gave up 2 bases, with 4 bases separating them. The CDR3 DNA sequence: TGTGCCAGCAGCTTGCGGGCCTACGAGCAGTACTTC. Translation gives CASSLRAYEQYF.

This clone was recorded only once. The J gene is TRBJ2-7, the V gene TRBV6-5, with D uncertain. Trimming took 0 bases from V and 4 from J, leaving 7 bases between them. Germline V gives CDR1 MNHEY, CDR2 SVGAGI. The CDR3 has 13 residues. The CDR3 DNA sequence: TGTGCCAGCAGTTACTCGGACGGGTACGAGCAGTACTTC. It translates to CASSYSDGYEQYF.

V and J are TRBV6-5 and TRBJ1-2, with unresolved D. Germline CDR1 is MNHEY and CDR2 is SVGAGI. Trimming left V 4 bases short and J 0 bases short, with 15 bases between. CDR3 length equals 16 residues. CDR3 region: CASSSPRLGSNYGYTF. The DNA of the CDR3 is TGTGCCAGCAGTTCTCCTCGCCTCGGGTCTAACTATGGCTACACCTTC.

The chain is built from TRBV18 and TRBJ1-5; 10 bases agree with TRBD1. The CDR3 length is 15 residues. The germline CDR1 and CDR2 sequences are KGHSH and LQKENI. Unmatched junction bases numbered 1, after V lost 4 bases and J lost 1 base. In DNA, the CDR3 is TGTGCCAGCTCACGGGACAGGGGAAGCAATCAGCCCCAGCATTTT. Residues: CASSRDRGSNQPQHF.

The rearrangement joins TRBV6-1 to TRBJ1-2; 7 nucleotides align to TRBD1. The CDR3 runs to 12 residues. V lost 7 bases, J lost 5 bases, and 4 bases stayed unmatched. CDR1 MNHNS and CDR2 SASEGT come from the germline V gene. The CDR3 is CASTPGQYGYTF. CDR3 sequence (DNA): TGTGCCAGCACCCCGGGACAGTATGGCTACACCTTC.

The chain carries TRBV19 and TRBJ1-2; D possibly corresponds to TRBD1 (6 bases). Trimming shortened V by 5 bases and J by 1 base, and 14 bases separated the two germline ends. The CDR3 has 15 amino acids. Germline values: CDR1 LNHDA, CDR2 SQIVND (reference sequence). The CDR3 loop is CASSRKPGDNYGYTF. The CDR3 region has the DNA TGTGCCAGTAGTCGTAAGCCAGGGGATAACTATGGCTACACCTTC.

The chain couples TRBV30 to TRBJ2-2; TRBD2 is a possible D gene (5 bases). Per the germline V gene, CDR1 is GTSNPN and CDR2 is SVGIG (reference sequence). The CDR3 contains 15 residues. The germline V and J ends were trimmed by 3 bases and 4 bases, with 15 bases remaining between them. CDR3 DNA: TGTGCCTGGAGGGAAATCGGACTCGTCACCGGGGAGCTGTTTTTT. Protein: CAWREIGLVTGELFF.

The chain uses TRBV14 and TRBJ2-7; D remains ambiguous. V gave up 0 bases and J gave up 0 bases, with 9 bases separating them. In germline, CDR1 is SGHDN, CDR2 FVKESK. This CDR3 contains 15 residues. The CDR3 sequence is CASSQDEAGSYEQYF. In DNA form, the CDR3 reads TGTGCCAGCAGCCAAGACGAGGCCGGCTCCTACGAGCAGTACTTC.

This clone turned up a few times. The chain combines TRBV9 with TRBJ1-5; no clear D gene. Trimming cost V 0 bases and J 1 base, with 5 bases left between them. Germline-derived CDR1 and CDR2 are SGDLS and YYNGEE. The CDR3 has 14 residues. The chain's CDR3 is CASSVGSSNQPQHF. The DNA for the CDR3 is TGTGCCAGCAGCGTAGGGAGCAGCAATCAGCCCCAGCATTTT.

The sample holds one count of this clone. The chain links TRBV9 to TRBJ2-1; 8 bases agree with TRBD2. The CDR3 contains 16 residues. From germline, CDR1 is SGDLS and CDR2 YYNGEE. The trim removed 0 bases at V and 7 bases at J, leaving 9 bases unmatched. CDR3 amino acids: CASSVATGGPPNEQFF. CDR3 sequence (DNA): TGTGCCAGCAGCGTAGCTACGGGGGGGCCCCCGAATGAGCAGTTCTTC. The whole variable domain, remainder taken from reference TRBV9 and TRBJ2-1, is DSGVTQTPKHLITATGQRVTLRCSPRSGDLSVYWYQQSLDQGLQFLIQYYNGEERAKGNILERFSAQQFPDLHSELNLSSLELGDSALYFCASSVATGGPPNEQFFGPGTRLTVL.

In DNA form, the CDR3 reads TGTGCCAGCAGCCCCTCACAGGGGAGCACAGATACGCAGTATTTT. Its protein is CASSPSQGSTDTQYF. The J gene is TRBJ2-3, the V gene TRBV7-2, with 7 nucleotides matching TRBD1. V shed 5 bases, J shed 0 bases, and the junction held 5 bases outside the gene matches. The germline V gene encodes CDR1 SGHTA and CDR2 FQGNSA. The CDR3 covers 15 residues.

This chain uses TRBV14 with TRBJ2-5, with D possibly TRBD2 on 6 matching bases. This CDR3 is 18 amino acids long. Germline V CDR1 and CDR2: SGHDN, FVKESK. The V gene lost 3 bases and the J gene lost 5 bases, with 25 bases spanning the gap. The CDR3 DNA follows: TGTGCCAGCAGCCAGATCGGGTTCCGTGGAGGGTCTGGGGAGACCCAGTACTTC. This translates into CASSQIGFRGGSGETQYF.

The chain recombines TRBV5-1 with TRBJ2-7, with TRBD1 as a possible D gene (6 bases). CDR1 and CDR2 (germline): SGHRS, YFSETQ. Trimming left V 3 bases short and J 1 base short, with 8 bases between. This CDR3 spans 13 amino acids. Here the CDR3 DNA reads TGCGCCAGCAGCTCCGGACAGTCCTACGAGCAGTACTTC. Translating gives CASSSGQSYEQYF. Based on the CDR3 plus reference TRBV5-1 and TRBJ2-7, the full variable domain is KAGVTQTPRYLIKTRGQQVTLSCSPISGHRSVSWYQQTPGQGLQFLFEYFSETQRNKGNFPGRFSGRQFSNSRSEMNVSTLELGDSALYLCASSSGQSYEQYFGPGTRLTVT.

The CDR3, as DNA: TGTGCCAGTACCGGGGCAGGAACCGGGAACACTGAAGCTTTCTTT. Translated: CASTGAGTGNTEAFF. This chain joins TRBV19 and TRBJ1-1; TRBD1 is a possible D gene (5 bases). CDR1 and CDR2 from the germline V gene are LNHDA and SQIVND (reference sequence). The CDR3 loop spans 15 amino acids. V lost 7 bases to trimming and J lost 1 base, with 16 bases between them. The full variable domain, completed using reference TRBV19 and TRBJ1-1, is DGGITQSPKYLFRKEGQNVTLSCEQNLNHDAMYWYRQDPGQGLRLIYYSQIVNDFQKGDIAEGYSVSREKKESFPLTVTSAQKNPTAFYLCASTGAGTGNTEAFFGQGTRLTVV.

The V call is TRBV9, the J call TRBJ1-6; 7 nucleotides line up with TRBD1. This CDR3 has 16 residues. Per germline, CDR1 SGDLS and CDR2 YYNGEE. V shed 4 bases and J 5 bases; nucleotides not matched to a gene: 9. CDR3 coding DNA: TGTGCCAGCAGCATCTCGAGGGGGCGGAATAATTCACCCCTCCACTTT. It encodes CASSISRGRNNSPLHF.

The chain links TRBV6-5 to TRBJ2-2; D gene uncertain. Germline loops: CDR1 MNHEY, CDR2 SVGAGI. The CDR3 contains 13 residues. V lost 4 bases and J 1 base, leaving 4 bases between the germline ends. The CDR3 region has the DNA TGTGCCAGCAGTTGGGGGAACACCGGGGAGCTGTTTTTT. This gives the protein CASSWGNTGELFF.

The chain combines TRBV6-1 with TRBJ2-7; D may be TRBD1 (6 bases). This CDR3 contains 15 residues. V lost 5 bases and J lost 5, with 19 bases in between. The V gene's germline CDR1 is MNHNS and CDR2 SASEGT. CDR3 bases: TGTGCCAGCAGTAAGGCTACAGGGCGTGTGAACGAGCAGTACTTC. Translated: CASSKATGRVNEQYF.

The rearrangement uses TRBV7-2 and TRBJ2-7; 8 bases line up with TRBD1. The CDR3 contains 15 residues. J gave up 2 bases and V 5 bases, and 8 bases lay outside the gene matches. Germline CDR1 and CDR2: SGHTA and FQGNSA. The CDR3 DNA reads as TGTGCCAGCAGCCAGACGGGACAGGTCACCTACGAGCAGTACTTC. The encoded protein is CASSQTGQVTYEQYF.

The gene calls are TRBV19 and TRBJ2-6; D ambiguous. Germline CDR1 is LNHDA and CDR2 is SQIVND (reference sequence). V lost 5 bases to trimming and J lost 1 base, with 12 bases between them. The CDR3 loop spans 16 amino acids. DNA of the CDR3: TGTGCCAGTAGTTCAGAAGGCTTTTCTGGGGCCAACGTCCTGACTTTC. Protein product: CASSSEGFSGANVLTF.

This clone was seen just once. This rearrangement joins TRBV19 to TRBJ2-2; 8 bases match TRBD2. The CDR3 loop spans 18 amino acids. V trimming: 1 base; J trimming: 1 base; junction bases outside the gene matches: 8. Germline CDR1 and CDR2: LNHDA and SQIVND (reference sequence). CDR3 amino acids: CASSIVPAGGVNTGELFF. The CDR3 region has the DNA TGTGCCAGTAGTATAGTCCCCGCGGGGGGAGTGAACACCGGGGAGCTGTTTTTT.

CDR3 bases: TGTGCCAGCTCACCACGGATCCTGGGGGGAAACTATGGCTACACCTTC. Translated, it gives CASSPRILGGNYGYTF. The chain links TRBV18 to TRBJ1-2; possibly TRBD1 for D (5 bases). The germline V gene encodes CDR1 KGHSH and CDR2 LQKENI. This CDR3 is built from 16 residues. Between the trimmed V and J ends, which lost 1 base and 2 bases, there was a span of 14 bases.

The DNA of the CDR3 is TGCGCCAGCAGCTTGGGAAACCCCGGGGGAGAGACCCAGTACTTC. It codes for CASSLGNPGGETQYF. J is TRBJ2-5 and V is TRBV5-1; D is possibly TRBD2 (6 bases). This CDR3 has 15 residues. Looked up from germline, CDR1 is SGHRS and CDR2 is YFSETQ. V was pared by 0 bases and J by 4 bases, with 13 bases between.

This chain connects TRBV5-5 to TRBJ2-5; 11 nucleotides line up with TRBD1. Per the germline V gene, CDR1 is SGHKS and CDR2 is YYEKEE (reference sequence). The CDR3 consists of 16 residues. The V segment lost 4 bases and the J segment 5 bases; nucleotides outside the gene matches: 10. CDR3 sequence reads: CASSGGQGAVWETQYF. The CDR3 bases are TGTGCCAGCAGCGGAGGACAGGGGGCGGTTTGGGAGACCCAGTACTTC.

The chain combines TRBV7-8 with TRBJ2-5, with D hard to call. CDR3 length equals 14 residues. The V and J ends lost 5 bases and 3 bases respectively, with 13 bases between them. Germline assignment: CDR1 SGHVS and CDR2 FQNEAQ. The CDR3 DNA is TGTGCCAGCAGCGAAGTTGGCCGAGAAGAGACCCAGTACTTC. This translates into CASSEVGREETQYF.